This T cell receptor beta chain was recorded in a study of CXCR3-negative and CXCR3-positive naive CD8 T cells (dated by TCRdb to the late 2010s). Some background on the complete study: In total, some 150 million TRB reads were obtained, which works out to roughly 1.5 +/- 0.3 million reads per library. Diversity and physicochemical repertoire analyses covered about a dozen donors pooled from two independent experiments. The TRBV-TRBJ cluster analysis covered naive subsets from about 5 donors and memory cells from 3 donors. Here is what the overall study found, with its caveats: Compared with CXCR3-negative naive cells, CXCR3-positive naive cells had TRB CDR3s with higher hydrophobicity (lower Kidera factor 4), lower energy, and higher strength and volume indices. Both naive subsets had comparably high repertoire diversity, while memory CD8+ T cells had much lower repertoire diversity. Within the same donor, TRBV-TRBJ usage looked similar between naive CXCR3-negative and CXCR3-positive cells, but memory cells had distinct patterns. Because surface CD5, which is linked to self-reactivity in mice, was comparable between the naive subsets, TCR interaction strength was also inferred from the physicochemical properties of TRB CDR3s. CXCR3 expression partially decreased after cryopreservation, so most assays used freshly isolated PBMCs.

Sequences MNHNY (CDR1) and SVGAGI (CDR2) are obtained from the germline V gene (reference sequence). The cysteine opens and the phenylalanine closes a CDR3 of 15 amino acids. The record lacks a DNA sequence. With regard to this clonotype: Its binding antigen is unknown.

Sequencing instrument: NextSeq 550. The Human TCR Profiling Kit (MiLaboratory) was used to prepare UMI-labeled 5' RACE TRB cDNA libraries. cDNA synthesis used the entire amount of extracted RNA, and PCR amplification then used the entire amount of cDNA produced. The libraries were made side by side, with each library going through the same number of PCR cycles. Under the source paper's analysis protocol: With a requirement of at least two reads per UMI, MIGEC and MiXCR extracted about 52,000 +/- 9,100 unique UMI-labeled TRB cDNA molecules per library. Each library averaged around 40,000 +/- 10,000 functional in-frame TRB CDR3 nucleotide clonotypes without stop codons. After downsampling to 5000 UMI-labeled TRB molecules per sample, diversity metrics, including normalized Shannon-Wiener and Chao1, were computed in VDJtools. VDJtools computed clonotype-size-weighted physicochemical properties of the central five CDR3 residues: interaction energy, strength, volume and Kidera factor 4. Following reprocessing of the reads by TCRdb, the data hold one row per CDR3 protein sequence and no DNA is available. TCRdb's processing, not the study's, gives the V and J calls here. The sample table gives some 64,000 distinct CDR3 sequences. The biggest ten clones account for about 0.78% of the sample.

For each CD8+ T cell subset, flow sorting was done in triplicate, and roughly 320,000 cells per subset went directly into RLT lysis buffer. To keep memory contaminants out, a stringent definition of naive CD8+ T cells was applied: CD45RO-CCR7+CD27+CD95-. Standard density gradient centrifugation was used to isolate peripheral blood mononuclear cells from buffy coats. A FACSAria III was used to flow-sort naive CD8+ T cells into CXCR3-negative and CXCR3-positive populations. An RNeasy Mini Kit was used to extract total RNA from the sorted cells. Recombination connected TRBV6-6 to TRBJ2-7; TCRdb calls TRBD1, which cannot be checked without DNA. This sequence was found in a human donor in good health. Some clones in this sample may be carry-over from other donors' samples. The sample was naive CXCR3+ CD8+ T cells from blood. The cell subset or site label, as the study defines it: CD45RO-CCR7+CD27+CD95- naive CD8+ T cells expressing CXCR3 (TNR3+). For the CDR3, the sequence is CASSPPPGKDYEQYF.